Following are 3 T cell receptor beta chains from one sample sequenced in a study of blood T cells in healthy people across ages. A second roughly 6 to 12 cycle PCR used barcoded and J-beta primers. MiXCR was run by TCRdb on the 5' RACE reads, yielding one entry per CDR3 protein. This sample has about 830,000 distinct CDR3 sequences, with approximately 59% found just once. Sequencing was done on a sample of blood. The receptor set was obtained from a man aged 25 to 40 in good health.

This clonotype turned up a few times. V usage is TRBV4-3 and J usage is TRBJ2-7, with no clear D. CDR1 and CDR2 (germline): LGHNA, YSLEER. The CDR3 totals 15 residues. Trimming stripped 3 bases from V and 9 bases from J, with 21 bases between. The CDR3 loop reads CASSQDQDIGSGQYF. CDR3 DNA: TGCGCCAGCAGCCAGGACCAAGATATAGGGTCAGGGCAGTACTTC.

CDR3 bases: TGCAGTGCCCGCGACAGGGGGTTGATGGGCTACACCTTC. This gives the protein CSARDRGLMGYTF. The chain links TRBV20-1 to TRBJ1-2; 9 bases fit TRBD1. There are 13 residues in the CDR3. Germline V gene lookup returns CDR1 DFQATT and CDR2 SNEGSKA (reference sequence). Trimming took 6 bases from V and 8 from J; bases not matched to a gene: 10.

The chain has TRBV9 and TRBJ2-3, with 7 bases matching TRBD1. V lost 0 bases and J lost 5; bases outside the gene matches: 3. The V gene's germline CDR1 is SGDLS and CDR2 YYNGEE. The CDR3 covers 14 residues. CDR3 region: CASSVATGVDTQYF. CDR3 nucleotides: TGTGCCAGCAGCGTAGCTACAGGGGTAGATACGCAGTATTTT.